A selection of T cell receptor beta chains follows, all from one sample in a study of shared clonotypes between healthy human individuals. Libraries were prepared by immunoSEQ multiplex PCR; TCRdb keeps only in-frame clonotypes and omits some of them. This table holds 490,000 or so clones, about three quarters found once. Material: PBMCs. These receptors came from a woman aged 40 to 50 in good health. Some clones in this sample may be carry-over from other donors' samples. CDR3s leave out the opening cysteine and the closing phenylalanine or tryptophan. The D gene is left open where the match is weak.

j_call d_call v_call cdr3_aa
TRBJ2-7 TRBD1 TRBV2 ASSIGQGASYEQY
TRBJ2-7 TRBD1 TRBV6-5 ASSYSGQGSYEQY
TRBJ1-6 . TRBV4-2 ASSLNPTEGFSPLH
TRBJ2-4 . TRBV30 AWSGGRGNIQY
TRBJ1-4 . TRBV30 AWTHGRANEKLF
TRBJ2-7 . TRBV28 ATSRYPRSTYEQY
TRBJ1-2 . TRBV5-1 ASSLDQGTNGYT
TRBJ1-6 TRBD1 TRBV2 ASSGQGADNSPLH
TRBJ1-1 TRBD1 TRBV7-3 ASSLFGTGNTEAF
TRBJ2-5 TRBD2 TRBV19 ASSNQLAGGGETQY
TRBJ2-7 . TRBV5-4 ASSPVHSYEQY
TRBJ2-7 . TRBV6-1 ASSGYPTTALAYEQY
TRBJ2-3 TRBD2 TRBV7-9 ASTPTGGRDTQY
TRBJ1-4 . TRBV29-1 SARGPPNEKLF
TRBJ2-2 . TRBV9 ASSPVNTGELF
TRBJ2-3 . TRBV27 ASSLSLLTDTQY
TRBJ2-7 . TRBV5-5 ASSLDGYYEQY
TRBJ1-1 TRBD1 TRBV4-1 ASSRRGDREDTEAF
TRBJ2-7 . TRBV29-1 SEWKGASYEQY
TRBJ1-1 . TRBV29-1 SVDDFGGTTEAF
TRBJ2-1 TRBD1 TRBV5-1 ASSLWGQIGNEQF
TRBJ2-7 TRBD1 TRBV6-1 ASSGQGVYEQY
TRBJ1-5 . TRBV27 ASSLATGRNQPQH
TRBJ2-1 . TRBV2 ASSDGRPNEQF
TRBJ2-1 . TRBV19 ASSLRTLSEQF
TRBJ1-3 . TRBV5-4 ASSLVGGSHSGNTIY
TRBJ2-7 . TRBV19 ASRGAEGDYEQY
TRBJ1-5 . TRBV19 ASSIEGVSNQPQH
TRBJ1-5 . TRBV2 ASSEGQGGQPQH
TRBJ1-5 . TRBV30 ACRTAGGGWQPQH
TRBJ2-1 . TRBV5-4 ASSSPAEGAYNEQF
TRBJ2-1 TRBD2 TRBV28 ASLTASGRAYNEQF
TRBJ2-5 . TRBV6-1 ASSEMGIETQY
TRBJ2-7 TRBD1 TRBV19 ASSNPGQGVWEQY
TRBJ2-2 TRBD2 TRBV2 ASIKSGRENTGELF
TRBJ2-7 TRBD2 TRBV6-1 ASRGSGSPTYEQY
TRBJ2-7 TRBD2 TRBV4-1 ASSQQYDGGISYEQY
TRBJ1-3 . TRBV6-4 ASSIQGSGNTIY
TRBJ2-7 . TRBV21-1 ASSKGTMRYEQY
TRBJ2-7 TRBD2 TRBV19 ASSSGGSEQY
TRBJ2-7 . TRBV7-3 ASSLGETYEQY
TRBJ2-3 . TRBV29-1 SVDGAVSADTQY
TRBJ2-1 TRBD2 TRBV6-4 ASSAGTSGINEQF
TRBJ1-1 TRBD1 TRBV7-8 ASSTWGQGVSEAF
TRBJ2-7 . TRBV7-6 ASSLKPKYEQY
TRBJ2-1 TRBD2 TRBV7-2 ASSLVGAGAGNEQF
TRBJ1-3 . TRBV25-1 ASTDTLTGNTIY
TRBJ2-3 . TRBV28 ASRLASTDTQY
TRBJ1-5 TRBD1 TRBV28 ATTRDRGGGQPQH
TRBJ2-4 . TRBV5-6 ASSGGFYEDKNIQY
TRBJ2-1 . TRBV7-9 ASSPNPGSSLYNEQF